The 27 T cell receptor beta chains below were found in one sample sequenced in a study of tumor-infiltrating lymphocytes in primary liver carcinoma. The tissue used was unsorted bulk material of roughly 17-34 mg. RNA and DNA were co-extracted from it with the AllPrep DNA/RNA mini kit. cDNA specific to TCR beta was made from 500 ng of total RNA, with a constant-region primer employed for priming. For TCR beta, libraries were produced by three nested multiplex PCR rounds using slightly modified ARM-PCR. Each of the first two PCR rounds ran roughly 9 cycles with TRBV1-TRBV30 forward and C-beta reverse primers. TCRdb ran MiXCR on the multiplex PCR reads and lists one entry per CDR3 protein. The sample lists roughly 91,000 distinct CDR3 sequences; more than 60% were seen once. Sequences were obtained from liver tumor tissue from sampling region 5. Subset defined: tumor region T5, tumor centre. The receptor set was obtained from a woman aged 55-75 years with primary liver carcinoma and hepatitis B virus infection.

This chain links TRBV10-3 with TRBJ2-1; D is tentatively TRBD1 or TRBD2 (6 bases each). This CDR3 is 16 amino acids long. V lost 0 bases, J lost 5 bases, and 14 bases lay in between. CDR1 and CDR2 (germline): ENHRY, SYGVKD. CDR3 sequence: CAISESGGPGDNEQFF. In nucleotides, the CDR3 is TGTGCCATCAGTGAGTCTGGGGGGCCGGGCGACAATGAGCAGTTCTTC.

This clonotype was picked up one time. The chain is built from TRBV11-3 and TRBJ2-7, with TRBD2 identical over 10 bases. V lost 1 base, J lost 7 bases, and 7 bases stayed unmatched. The CDR3 has 15 amino acids. Germline loops: CDR1 SGHNT, CDR2 YENEEA. The CDR3 bases are TGTGCCAGCAGCTTAGGGACTAGCGGTCATCGAGAGCAGTACTTC. Amino acid sequence: CASSLGTSGHREQYF.

Remarks on this clonotype: Possible read error: a much larger clone is one base away. The gene calls are TRBV28 and TRBJ2-5; 9 bases align to TRBD1. In germline, CDR1 is MDHEN, CDR2 SYDVKM. This CDR3 has 13 residues. V shed 9 bases and J 3 bases; nucleotides not matched to a gene: 5. In DNA, the CDR3 is TGTGCCAGACGACAGGGGGGGAAAGAGACCCAGTACTTC. Protein product: CARRQGGKETQYF.

Notes on this clonotype: This may arise from a read error, as a much more abundant clone is one base away. V usage is TRBV30 and J usage is TRBJ2-3; D is unresolved. Germline V gives CDR1 GTSNPN, CDR2 SVGIG (reference sequence). CDR3 length: 12 residues. Trimming left V 2 bases short and J 4 bases short, with 7 bases between. DNA for the CDR3: TGTGCCTGGAGTCGGAATGCAGATACGCAGTATTTT. Its protein is CAWSRNADTQYF.

Comments on this clonotype: One end of the junction does not line up with germline, which may come from a read error. This sequence joins TRBV7-3 and TRBJ2-6, with TRBD1 matching over 8 bases. Germline V gives CDR1 SGHTA, CDR2 FQGTGA. This CDR3 has 15 residues. The chain's CDR3 is CVSSKQGAGANVLTF. DNA of the CDR3: TGTGTCAGCAGCAAACAGGGGGCTGGGGCCAACGTCCTGACTTTC.

With respect to this clonotype: Germline and junction disagree at one end, which may indicate a read error. The chain links TRBV29-1 to TRBJ2-7; tentative D call: TRBD1 (5 bases). The CDR3 is 14 residues long. Looked up from germline, CDR1 is SQVTM and CDR2 is ANQGSEA. The chain's CDR3 is CSVQSRGSYYEQNF. The CDR3 bases are TGCAGCGTCCAGAGTAGGGGCAGTTATTACGAGCAGAACTTC.

As regards this clonotype: Relative to the germline gene, one junction end is altered; a read error may explain this. The rearrangement joins TRBV11-2 to TRBJ1-2; D is undetermined. This CDR3 is built from 15 residues. Germline values: CDR1 SGHAT, CDR2 FQNNGV. This CDR3 reads CVSSITIRGDGGYTF. The DNA for the CDR3 is TGTGTCAGCAGCATAACAATACGGGGAGATGGTGGCTACACCTTC.

Of note for this clonotype: Its ends do not fully match the called genes, so a read error is possible. The chain couples TRBV28 to TRBJ1-5; perhaps TRBD1 as D (5 bases). Germline-derived CDR1 and CDR2 are MDHEN and SYDVKM. The CDR3 is made up of 11 amino acids. The CDR3 region is CVSSSYGTRHF. CDR3 in DNA: TGTGTCAGCAGTTCATACGGGACCCGGCATTTT. Combining the CDR3 with reference TRBV28 and TRBJ1-5 gives the whole variable domain DVKVTQSSRYLVKRTGEKVFLECVQDMDHENMFWYRQDPGLGLRLIYFSYDVKMKEKGDIPEGYSVSREKKERFSLILESASTNQTSMYLCVSSSYGTRHFGDGTRLSIL.

Worth noting for this clonotype: One junction end does not reproduce the germline sequence, and a read error may be involved. The CDR3 spells CASRPSATSLDTHYF. The CDR3 DNA reads TGTGCCAGCAGGCCTTCTGCGACTAGCTTAGATACGCACTATTTT. The J gene is TRBJ2-3, the V gene TRBV11-2, with TRBD2 identical over 7 bases. This CDR3 is 15 amino acids long. CDR1 and CDR2 from the germline V gene are SGHAT and FQNNGV.

A word on this clonotype: A clone one base away is much larger, so this may be a read error. V is TRBV28 and J is TRBJ2-5; 7 bases match TRBD2. The germline V gene has CDR1 MDHEN and CDR2 SYDVKM. This CDR3 spans 15 amino acids. The junction had 13 bases not matched to a gene; V was cut back by 2 bases and J by 10 bases. Written as DNA, the CDR3 is TGTGCCAGCAGTTTAGGGGGGGGGTCCGTAAAGATCCAGTACTTC. It codes for CASSLGGGSVKIQYF.

This chain joins TRBV6-4 and TRBJ2-3; 8 bases line up with TRBD2. Germline CDR1 MRHNA, CDR2 SNTAGT. V lost 11 bases to trimming and J lost 2 bases; unmatched junction nucleotides: 15. The CDR3 consists of 16 residues. DNA for the CDR3: TGTGCCGACAGTGACGTAACGGGAGGGTCCACAGATACGCAGTATTTT. The encoded protein is CADSDVTGGSTDTQYF.

As to this clonotype: One junction end disagrees with the germline gene, perhaps due to a read error. This chain connects TRBV11-2 to TRBJ2-7, with D tentatively TRBD2 (5 bases). This CDR3 comprises 16 residues. The germline V gene encodes CDR1 SGHAT and CDR2 FQNNGV. The CDR3 spells CASRRLTQCEVYEQYF. The CDR3 DNA follows: TGTGCCAGCAGACGACTAACACAGTGTGAGGTCTACGAACAGTACTTC.

The chain employs TRBV19 and TRBJ1-1; D gene ambiguous. CDR1 LNHDA and CDR2 SQIVND come from the germline V gene (reference sequence). V lost 6 bases to trimming and J lost 0 bases, with 5 bases between them. The CDR3 is 12 amino acids. The CDR3 is CASSRLNTEAFF. The CDR3 region has the DNA TGTGCCAGTAGCAGGTTGAACACTGAAGCTTTCTTT.

A word on this clonotype: Mismatch with germline at one junction end may stem from a read error. The chain recombines TRBV11-2 with TRBJ2-2; D unclear. There are 15 residues in the CDR3. CDR1 is SGHAT and CDR2 is FQNNGV in the germline V gene. The CDR3 reads CANSPPQGATGELFF. For the CDR3, the DNA is TGTGCCAACAGCCCTCCACAAGGAGCGACCGGGGAGCTGTTTTTT.

By share of the sample, this clonotype is medium-sized. This chain joins TRBV11-2 and TRBJ2-7, with 7 nucleotides matching TRBD1. The germline V gene has CDR1 SGHAT and CDR2 FQNNGV. The length of the CDR3 is 15 residues. The J segment lost 4 bases and the V segment lost 5 bases, leaving 11 bases of the junction unmatched. The DNA for the CDR3 is TGTGCCAGCAGCCGCTGGGCAGGGGGTGGTTACGAGCAGTACTTC. Amino acids: CASSRWAGGGYEQYF.

With respect to this clonotype: A read error may explain this, as a much larger clone is one base away. The chain carries TRBV6-6 and TRBJ2-1, with 13 bases lining up with TRBD2. Germline assignment: CDR1 MNHNY and CDR2 SVGAGI (reference sequence). The V gene end was trimmed by 4 bases and the J gene end by 10 bases; junction bases not matched to a gene: 7. This CDR3 contains 15 residues. For the CDR3, the DNA is TGTGCCAGCAGTTCGGGACTAGCGGGACGTAAAGAGCAGTTCTTC. Protein product: CASSSGLAGRKEQFF.

About this clonotype itself: A much larger clone sits a single nucleotide away, making a read error possible. This chain connects TRBV5-1 to TRBJ1-1; 7 bases line up with TRBD1. After removal of 3 bases from V and 3 bases from J, the junction contained 5 bases not matched to a gene. This CDR3 is 14 amino acids long. CDR1 and CDR2 from the germline V gene are SGHRS and YFSETQ. CDR3 amino acids: CASSSTGMDTEAFF. CDR3 in DNA: TGCGCCAGCAGCTCGACAGGGATGGACACTGAAGCTTTCTTT.

This clonotype was counted at least ten times. The chain uses TRBV5-6 and TRBJ2-3; 7 nucleotides align to TRBD1. Trimming took 7 bases from V and 3 from J; bases not matched to a gene: 11. This CDR3 contains 15 residues. Per the germline V gene, CDR1 is SGHDT and CDR2 is YYEEEE. The CDR3 reads CASSSKGGHTDTQYF. CDR3 coding DNA: TGTGCCAGCTCCTCGAAAGGGGGCCATACAGATACGCAGTATTTT.

As concerns this clonotype: Given a much more abundant clone one base away, this may be a read error. J is TRBJ2-6 and V is TRBV7-9, with D maybe TRBD1 (6 bases). The CDR3 has 17 amino acids. Germline assignment: CDR1 SEHNR and CDR2 FQNEAQ (reference sequence). As DNA, the CDR3 is TGTGCCAGCAGCTTAGCGCTAGGGGGTACTGGGGCCAACGCCCTGACTTTC. This codes for CASSLALGGTGANALTF.

The chain combines TRBV12-3 or TRBV12-4 with TRBJ2-1; 14 bases map to TRBD2. V was pared by 6 bases and J by 6 bases, with 4 bases of the junction left unmatched. The CDR3 loop spans 15 amino acids. The CDR3: CASSAGTSGGNEQFF. The CDR3 bases are TGTGCCAGCAGCGCCGGGACTAGCGGGGGCAATGAGCAGTTCTTC.

A few counts support this clonotype. The chain employs TRBV28 and TRBJ2-6, with D perhaps matching TRBD1 or TRBD2 (5 bases each). This CDR3 region has 16 residues. Trimming took off 3 bases at V and 5 bases at J, with 14 bases between the two ends. Germline V gene data show CDR1 as MDHEN and CDR2 as SYDVKM. CDR3 region: CASSLAGAGRANVLTF. The DNA of the CDR3 is TGTGCCAGCAGTTTGGCCGGGGCAGGGAGGGCCAACGTCCTGACTTTC.

This clonotype was counted a single time. Germline is not matched at one junction end, which may reflect a read error. The chain links TRBV11-1 to TRBJ2-3, with 7 bases matching TRBD2. This CDR3 region has 13 residues. Germline-derived CDR1 and CDR2 are SGHAT and FQDESV (reference sequence). CDR3 sequence: CASSSGSGGTQHF. The CDR3 region has the DNA TGTGCCAGCAGCTCCGGGTCGGGGGGTACGCAGCACTTT.

The J gene is TRBJ2-1, the V gene TRBV19; D unclear. V lost 8 bases and J lost 3, with 14 bases in between. The CDR3 covers 14 residues. Germline CDR1 is LNHDA and CDR2 is SQIVND (reference sequence). This chain's CDR3 is CASAVDGNYNEQFF. The CDR3 region has the DNA TGTGCCAGTGCCGTTGATGGGAACTACAATGAGCAGTTCTTC.

A remark on this clonotype: The junction does not match germline at one end; this may be a read error. The rearrangement links TRBV4-1 to TRBJ2-4; 16 nucleotides align to TRBD2. This CDR3 has 20 amino acids. Germline CDR1 MGHRA, CDR2 YSYEKL. The chain's CDR3 is CASSQCGTSGRAGAKNIEYF. The CDR3 DNA is TGCGCCAGCAGCCAATGTGGGACTAGCGGGAGGGCCGGGGCCAAAAACATTGAGTACTTC.

A few counts support this clonotype. Just one base apart from a much larger clone, this may be a read error. The J gene is TRBJ2-5, the V gene TRBV28, with TRBD1 identical over 7 bases. This CDR3 spans 13 amino acids. Per the germline V gene, CDR1 is MDHEN and CDR2 is SYDVKM. This chain's CDR3 is CASSRDSQGTQYF. CDR3 DNA: TGTGCCAGCAGTAGGGACAGCCAAGGGACCCAGTACTTC.

V gene TRBV12-3 or TRBV12-4 combines with J gene TRBJ2-5, with 7 bases lining up with TRBD2. V shed 1 base and J 10 bases; nucleotides not matched to a gene: 15. This CDR3 comprises 16 residues. Here the CDR3 reads CASSLGVSVGGRDQYF. The CDR3 nucleotides read TGTGCCAGCAGTTTAGGCGTCTCAGTGGGAGGGAGGGACCAGTACTTC.

With respect to this clonotype: A much bigger clone sits one base away, suggesting this may be a read error. The chain couples TRBV6-4 to TRBJ2-1; TRBD2 agrees at 9 bases. Germline V lookup: CDR1 MRHNA, CDR2 SNTAGT. CDR3 length equals 14 residues. Written as DNA, the CDR3 is TGTGCCATTTTAGCGGGAGAACTATACAATGAGCAGATCTTC. Translated: CAILAGELYNEQIF.